The TCR beta chain described here comes from a study of T cells in Graves' hyperthyroidism and ophthalmopathy. Study-wide findings and caveats: Model-based prediction identified ophthalmopathy a median approximately 6 months prior to its onset. Most thyroid clonotypes expanded above 0.001 were also detected in blood.

This CDR3 contains 16 residues. The germline V gene encodes CDR1 DFQATT and CDR2 SNEGSKA (reference sequence). V dropped 0 bases and J dropped 2; count of bases not matched to a gene: 4. From RNA transcripts, TCR beta CDR3 regions were amplified. The TCR CDR3 first-round RT-PCR relied on the HTBI primer set. Each CDR3 protein gets one entry after TCRdb re-called the multiplex PCR reads with MiXCR. This sample has 700,000 or so distinct CDR3 sequences, with about a sixth found just once. As for this clonotype: Antigen unknown.

Patients aged 18 to 65 had newly diagnosed hyperthyroidism that had lasted under 2 months. The gene calls are TRBV20-1 and TRBJ2-3; 11 bases match TRBD1. Specimen: blood. This sequence originates from a man aged 18-30 years with Graves' hyperthyroidism. CDR3 loop: CSARDPGQGVTDTQYF. In DNA, the CDR3 is TGCAGTGCTAGAGACCCGGGACAGGGGGTCACAGATACGCAGTATTTT.